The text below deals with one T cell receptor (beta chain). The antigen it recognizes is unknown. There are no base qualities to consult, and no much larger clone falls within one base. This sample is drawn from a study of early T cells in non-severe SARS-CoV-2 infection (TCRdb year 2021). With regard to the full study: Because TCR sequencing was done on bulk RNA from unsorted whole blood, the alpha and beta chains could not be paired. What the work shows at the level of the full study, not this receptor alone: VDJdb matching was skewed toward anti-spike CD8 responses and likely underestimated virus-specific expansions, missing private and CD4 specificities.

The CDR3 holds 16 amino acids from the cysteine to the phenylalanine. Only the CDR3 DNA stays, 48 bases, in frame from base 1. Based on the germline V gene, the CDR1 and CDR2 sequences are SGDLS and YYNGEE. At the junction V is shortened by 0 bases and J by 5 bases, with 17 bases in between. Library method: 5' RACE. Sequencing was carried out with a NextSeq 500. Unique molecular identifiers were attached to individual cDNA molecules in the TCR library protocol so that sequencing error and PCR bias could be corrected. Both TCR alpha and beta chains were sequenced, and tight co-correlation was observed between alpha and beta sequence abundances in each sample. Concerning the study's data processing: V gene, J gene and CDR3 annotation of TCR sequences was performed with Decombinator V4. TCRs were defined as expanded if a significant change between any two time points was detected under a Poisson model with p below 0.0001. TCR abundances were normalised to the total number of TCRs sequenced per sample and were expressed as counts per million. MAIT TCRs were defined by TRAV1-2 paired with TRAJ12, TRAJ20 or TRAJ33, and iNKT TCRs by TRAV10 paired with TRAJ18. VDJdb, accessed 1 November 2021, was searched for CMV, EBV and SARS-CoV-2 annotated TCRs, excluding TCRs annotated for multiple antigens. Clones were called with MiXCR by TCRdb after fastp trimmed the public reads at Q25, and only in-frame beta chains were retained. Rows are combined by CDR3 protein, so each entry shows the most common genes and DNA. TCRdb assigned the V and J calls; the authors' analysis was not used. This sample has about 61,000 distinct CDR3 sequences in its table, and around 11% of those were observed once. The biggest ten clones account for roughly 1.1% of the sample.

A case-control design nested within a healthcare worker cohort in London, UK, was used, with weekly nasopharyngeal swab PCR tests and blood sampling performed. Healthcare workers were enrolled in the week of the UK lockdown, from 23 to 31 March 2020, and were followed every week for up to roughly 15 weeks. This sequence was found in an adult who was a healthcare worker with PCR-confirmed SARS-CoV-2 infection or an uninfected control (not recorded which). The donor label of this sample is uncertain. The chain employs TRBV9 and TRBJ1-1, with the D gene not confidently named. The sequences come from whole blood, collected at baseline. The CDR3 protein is CASSVVTGPVGTEAFF. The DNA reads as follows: TGTGCCAGCAGCGTAGTCACCGGGCCGGTGGGTACTGAAGCTTTCTTT.